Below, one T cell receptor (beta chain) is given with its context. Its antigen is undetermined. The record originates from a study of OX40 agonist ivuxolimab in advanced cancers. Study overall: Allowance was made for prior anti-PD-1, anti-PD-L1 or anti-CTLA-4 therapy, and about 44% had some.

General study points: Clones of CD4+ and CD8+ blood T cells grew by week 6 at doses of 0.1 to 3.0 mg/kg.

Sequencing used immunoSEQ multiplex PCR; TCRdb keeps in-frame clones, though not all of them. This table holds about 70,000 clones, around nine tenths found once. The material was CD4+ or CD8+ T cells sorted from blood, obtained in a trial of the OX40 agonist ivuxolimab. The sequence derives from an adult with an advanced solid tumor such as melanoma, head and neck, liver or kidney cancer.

For the CDR3, the DNA is TGTGCCAGCAGCCTGGGACAGGGGCTCTACGAGCAGTACTTC. Translating gives CASSLGQGLYEQYF. The chain recombines TRBV5-6 with TRBJ2-7; 10 bases match TRBD1. Germline-derived CDR1 and CDR2 are SGHDT and YYEEEE. V lost 4 bases to trimming and J lost 3 bases; unmatched junction nucleotides: 4. The CDR3 contains 14 residues.